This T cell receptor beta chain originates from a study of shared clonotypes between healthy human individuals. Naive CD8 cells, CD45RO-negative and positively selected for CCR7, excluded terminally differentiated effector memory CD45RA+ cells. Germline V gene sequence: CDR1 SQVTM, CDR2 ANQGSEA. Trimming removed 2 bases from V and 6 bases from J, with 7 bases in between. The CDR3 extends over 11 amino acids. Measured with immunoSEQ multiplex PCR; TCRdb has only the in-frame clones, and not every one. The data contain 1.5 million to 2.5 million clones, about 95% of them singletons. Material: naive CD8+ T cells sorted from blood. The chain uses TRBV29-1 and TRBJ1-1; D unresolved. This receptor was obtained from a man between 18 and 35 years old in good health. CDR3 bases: TGCAGCGTTGAACAGCGCGCTGAAGCTTTCTTT. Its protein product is CSVEQRAEAFF.